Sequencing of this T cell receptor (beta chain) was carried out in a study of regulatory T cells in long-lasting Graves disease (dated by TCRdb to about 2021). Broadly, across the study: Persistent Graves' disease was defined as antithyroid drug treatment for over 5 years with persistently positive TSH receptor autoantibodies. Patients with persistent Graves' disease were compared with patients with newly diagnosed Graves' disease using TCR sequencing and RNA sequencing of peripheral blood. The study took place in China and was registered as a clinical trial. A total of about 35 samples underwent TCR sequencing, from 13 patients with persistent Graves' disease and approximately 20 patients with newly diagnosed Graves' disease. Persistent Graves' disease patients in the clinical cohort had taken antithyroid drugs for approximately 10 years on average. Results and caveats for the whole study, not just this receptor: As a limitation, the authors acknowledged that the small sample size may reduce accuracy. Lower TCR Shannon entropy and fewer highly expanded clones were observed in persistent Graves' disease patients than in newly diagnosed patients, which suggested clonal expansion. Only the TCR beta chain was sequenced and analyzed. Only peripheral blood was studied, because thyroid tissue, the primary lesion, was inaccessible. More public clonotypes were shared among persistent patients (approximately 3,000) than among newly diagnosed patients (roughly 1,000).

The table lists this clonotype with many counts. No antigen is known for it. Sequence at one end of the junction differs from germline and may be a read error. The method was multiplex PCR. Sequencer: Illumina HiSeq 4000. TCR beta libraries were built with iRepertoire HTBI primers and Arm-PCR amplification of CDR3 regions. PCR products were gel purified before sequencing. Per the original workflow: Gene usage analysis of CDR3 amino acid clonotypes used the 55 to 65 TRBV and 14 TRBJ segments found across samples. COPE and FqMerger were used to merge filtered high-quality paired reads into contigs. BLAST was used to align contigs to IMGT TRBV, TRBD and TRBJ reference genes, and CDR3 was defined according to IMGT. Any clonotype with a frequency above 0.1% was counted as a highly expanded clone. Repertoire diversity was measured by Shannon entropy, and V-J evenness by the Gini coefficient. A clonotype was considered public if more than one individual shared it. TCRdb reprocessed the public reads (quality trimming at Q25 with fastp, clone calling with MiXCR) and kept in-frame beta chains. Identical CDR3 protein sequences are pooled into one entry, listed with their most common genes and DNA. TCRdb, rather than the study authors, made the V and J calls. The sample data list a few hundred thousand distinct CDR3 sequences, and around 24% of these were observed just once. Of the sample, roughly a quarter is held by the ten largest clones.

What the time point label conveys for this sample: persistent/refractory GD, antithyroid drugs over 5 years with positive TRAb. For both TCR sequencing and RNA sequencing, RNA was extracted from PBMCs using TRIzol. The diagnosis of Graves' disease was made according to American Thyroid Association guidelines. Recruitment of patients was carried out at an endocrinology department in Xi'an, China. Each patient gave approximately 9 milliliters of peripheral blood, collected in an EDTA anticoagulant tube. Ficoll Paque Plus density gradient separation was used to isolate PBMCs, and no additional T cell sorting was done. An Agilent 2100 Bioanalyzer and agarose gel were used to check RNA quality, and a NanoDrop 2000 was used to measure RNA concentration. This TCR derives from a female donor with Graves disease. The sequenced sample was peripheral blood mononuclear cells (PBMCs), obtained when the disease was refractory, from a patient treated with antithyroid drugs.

The CDR3 is CASSLGGSGNTIYF. At the DNA level, the sequence is TGCGCCAGCAGCTTGGGGGGCTCTGGAAACACCATATATTTT. This receptor chain uses TRBV12-3 or TRBV12-4 and TRBJ1-3, with a tentative D gene TRBD1 over 5 matching bases. The CDR3 sequence holds 14 residues, the cysteine and phenylalanine included. Of all the DNA, just the CDR3 is kept, 42 bases in frame from base 1.